These 7 T cell receptor beta chains were sequenced from one sample in a study of control samples from healthy donors and cancer patients. Data came from immunoSEQ multiplex PCR; TCRdb stores just in-frame clones and leaves some out. This table holds approximately 120,000 clones, roughly nine tenths found once. Specimen: blood. These TCRs come from a human donor in good health. The donor label of this sample is uncertain.

This sequence joins TRBV10-2 and TRBJ2-2; D is undetermined. The germline V gene has CDR1 WSHSY and CDR2 SAAADI. This CDR3 is 11 amino acids long. V dropped 6 bases and J dropped 5 bases, with 4 bases sitting between them. In DNA form, the CDR3 reads TGCGCCAGCAGACAAACCGGGGAGCTGTTTTTT. As protein: CASRQTGELFF.

The chain joins TRBV6-5 to TRBJ2-1; TRBD1 aligns across 7 bases. CDR1 MNHEY and CDR2 SVGAGI come from the germline V gene. V was clipped by 5 bases and J by 4 bases; unmatched bases: 5. The CDR3 extends over 14 amino acids. CDR3 loop: CASSPRTGYNEQFF. CDR3 coding DNA: TGTGCCAGCAGTCCGAGGACAGGTTACAATGAGCAGTTCTTC.

This clone was recorded only once. The chain links TRBV3-1 (or the pseudogene TRBV3-2) to TRBJ2-5, with D tentatively TRBD1 or TRBD2 (5 bases each). CDR3 size: 15 residues. V gave up 0 bases and J gave up 4 bases, with 12 bases separating them. Germline CDR1 is LGHDT and CDR2 is YNNKEL (reference sequence). Here the CDR3 DNA reads TGTGCCAGCAGCCAAGATGGGGGTTTAGGAGAGACCCAGTACTTC. Translation: CASSQDGGLGETQYF.

CDR3 region: CASATNEKLFF. In nucleotides, the CDR3 is TGTGCCAGCGCAACTAATGAAAAACTGTTTTTT. The V gene is TRBV2, the J gene TRBJ1-4; D gene uncertain. The CDR3 spans 11 residues. Trimming removed 8 bases at V and 0 bases at J, with 1 base between. Germline loops: CDR1 SNHLY, CDR2 FYNNEI.

The chain combines TRBV7-9 with TRBJ1-5; D might be TRBD1 (6 bases). With 1 base removed from V and 8 bases from J, the gap between germline ends came to 12 bases. Per the germline V gene, CDR1 is SEHNR and CDR2 is FQNEAQ (reference sequence). The CDR3 loop spans 14 amino acids. The CDR3 loop reads CASSLGQGNKPQHF. As DNA, the CDR3 is TGTGCCAGCAGCTTAGGGCAGGGGAATAAGCCCCAGCATTTT.

This clone has just a few counts. The V gene is TRBV2, the J gene TRBJ1-5; D perhaps matches TRBD1 (6 bases). V shed 6 bases and J shed 3 bases, with 9 bases lying between them. The CDR3 covers 13 residues. The germline V gene encodes CDR1 SNHLY and CDR2 FYNNEI. The CDR3 region is CASRRGNNQPQHF. The CDR3 region has the DNA TGTGCCAGCAGAAGGGGGAACAATCAGCCCCAGCATTTT.

Only one count was recorded for this clone. The CDR3: CASSPSGGGTDTQYF. DNA of the CDR3: TGTGCCAGCAGCCCTAGCGGGGGGGGCACAGATACGCAGTATTTT. The chain has TRBV5-4 and TRBJ2-3, with 12 bases matching TRBD2. The length of the CDR3 is 15 residues. V lost 4 bases to trimming and J lost 1 base; unmatched junction nucleotides: 1. The germline V gene encodes CDR1 SGHNT and CDR2 YYREEE (reference sequence).